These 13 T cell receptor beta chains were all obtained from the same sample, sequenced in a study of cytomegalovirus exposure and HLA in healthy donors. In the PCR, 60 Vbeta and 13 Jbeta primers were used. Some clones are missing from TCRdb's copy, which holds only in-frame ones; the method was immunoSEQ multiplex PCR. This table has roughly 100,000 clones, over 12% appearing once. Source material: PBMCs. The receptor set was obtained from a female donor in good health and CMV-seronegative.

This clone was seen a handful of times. CDR3 residues: CASSLGQGKETQYF. In DNA form, the CDR3 reads TGTGCCAGCAGCTTAGGGCAGGGGAAAGAGACCCAGTACTTC. The chain is built from TRBV7-2 and TRBJ2-5, with TRBD1 as a possible D gene (6 bases). The ends were cut back, 1 base at V and 3 bases at J, with 9 bases in the middle. From germline, CDR1 is SGHTA and CDR2 FQGNSA. The CDR3 consists of 14 residues.

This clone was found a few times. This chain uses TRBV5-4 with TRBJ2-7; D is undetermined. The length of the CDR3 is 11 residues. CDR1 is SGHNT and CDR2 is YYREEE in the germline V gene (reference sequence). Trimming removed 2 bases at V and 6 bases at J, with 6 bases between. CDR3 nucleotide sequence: TGTGCCAGCAGCTTTGAGTCCGAGCAGTACTTC. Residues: CASSFESEQYF.

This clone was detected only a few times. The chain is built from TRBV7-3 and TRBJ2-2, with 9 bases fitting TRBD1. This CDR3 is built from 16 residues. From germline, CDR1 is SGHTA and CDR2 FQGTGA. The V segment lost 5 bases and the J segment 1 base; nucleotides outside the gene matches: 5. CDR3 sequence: CASSPRQGGNTGELFF. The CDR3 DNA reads TGTGCCAGCAGCCCTCGACAGGGGGGGAACACCGGGGAGCTGTTTTTT.

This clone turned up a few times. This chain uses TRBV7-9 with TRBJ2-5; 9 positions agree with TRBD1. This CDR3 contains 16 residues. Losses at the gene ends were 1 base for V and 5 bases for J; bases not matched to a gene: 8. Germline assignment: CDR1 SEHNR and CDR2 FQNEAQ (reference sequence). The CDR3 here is CASSLELGQGPETQYF. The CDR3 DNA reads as TGTGCCAGCAGCTTAGAATTGGGACAGGGCCCGGAGACCCAGTACTTC.

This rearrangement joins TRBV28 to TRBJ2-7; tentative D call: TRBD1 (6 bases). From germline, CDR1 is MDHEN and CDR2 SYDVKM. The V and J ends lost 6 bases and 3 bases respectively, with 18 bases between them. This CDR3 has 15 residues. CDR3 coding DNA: TGTGCCAGCAGCTCACCAGGGGACCCCCTCTACGAGCAGTACTTC. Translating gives CASSSPGDPLYEQYF.

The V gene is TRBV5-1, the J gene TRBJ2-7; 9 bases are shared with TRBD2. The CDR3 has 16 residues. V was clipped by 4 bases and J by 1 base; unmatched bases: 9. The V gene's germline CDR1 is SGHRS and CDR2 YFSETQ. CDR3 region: CASSRTGTSSSYEQYF. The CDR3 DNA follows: TGCGCCAGCAGCCGCACCGGGACTAGCTCTTCCTACGAGCAGTACTTC.

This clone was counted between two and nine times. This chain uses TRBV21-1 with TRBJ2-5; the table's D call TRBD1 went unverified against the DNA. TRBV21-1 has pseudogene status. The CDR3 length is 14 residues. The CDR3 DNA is TGTGCCAGTATCCAGGGGGCCGGCGTAGAGACCCAGTACTTC. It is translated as CASIQGAGVETQYF.

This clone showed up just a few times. CDR3 nucleotides: TGTGCCAGCAGTTACCCCGCGGGTGGTTTAGATGGTGAGCAGTTCTTC. This sequence encodes CASSYPAGGLDGEQFF. The rearrangement joins TRBV6-5 to TRBJ2-1; possibly TRBD2 for D (5 bases). CDR3 length: 16 residues. In germline, CDR1 is MNHEY, CDR2 SVGAGI. V lost 2 bases to trimming and J lost 9 bases, with 20 bases between them.

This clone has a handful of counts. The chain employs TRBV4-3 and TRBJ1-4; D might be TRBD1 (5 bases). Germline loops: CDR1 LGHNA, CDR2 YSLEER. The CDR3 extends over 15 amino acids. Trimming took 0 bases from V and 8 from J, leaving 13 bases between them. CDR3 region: CASSQDLGDGEKLFF. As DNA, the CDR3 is TGCGCCAGCAGCCAAGATTTAGGGGATGGCGAAAAACTGTTTTTT.

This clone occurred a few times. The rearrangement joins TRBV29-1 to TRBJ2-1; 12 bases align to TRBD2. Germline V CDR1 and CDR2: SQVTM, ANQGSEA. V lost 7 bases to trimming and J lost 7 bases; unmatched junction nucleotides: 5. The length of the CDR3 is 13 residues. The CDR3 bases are TGCAGCGCCGGACTAGCGGGAAGAAATGAGCAGTTCTTC. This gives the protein CSAGLAGRNEQFF.

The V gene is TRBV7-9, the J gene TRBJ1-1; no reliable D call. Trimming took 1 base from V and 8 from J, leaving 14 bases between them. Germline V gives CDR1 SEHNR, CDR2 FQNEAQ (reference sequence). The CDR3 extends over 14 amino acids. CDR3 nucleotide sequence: TGTGCCAGCAGCTTAGTGACCAGGAGCGGGGAAGCTTTCTTT. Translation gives CASSLVTRSGEAFF.

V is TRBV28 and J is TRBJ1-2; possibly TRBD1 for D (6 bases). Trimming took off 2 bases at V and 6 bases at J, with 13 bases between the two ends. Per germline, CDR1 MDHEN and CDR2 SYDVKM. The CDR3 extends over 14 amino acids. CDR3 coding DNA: TGTGCCAGCAGTTTAGGGCAGGGGACGGATGGCTACACCTTC. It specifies CASSLGQGTDGYTF.

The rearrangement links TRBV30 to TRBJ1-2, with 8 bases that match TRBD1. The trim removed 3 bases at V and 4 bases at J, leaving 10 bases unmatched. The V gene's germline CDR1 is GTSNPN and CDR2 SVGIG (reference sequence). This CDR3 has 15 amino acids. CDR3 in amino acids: CAWRREHRGVYGYTF. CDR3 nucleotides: TGTGCCTGGAGAAGAGAGCACAGGGGGGTCTATGGCTACACCTTC. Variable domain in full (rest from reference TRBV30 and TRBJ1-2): SQTIHQWPATLVQPVGSPLSLECTVEGTSNPNLYWYRQAAGRGLQLLFYSVGIGQISSEVPQNLSASRPQDRQFILSSKKLLLSDSGFYLCAWRREHRGVYGYTFGSGTRLTVV.